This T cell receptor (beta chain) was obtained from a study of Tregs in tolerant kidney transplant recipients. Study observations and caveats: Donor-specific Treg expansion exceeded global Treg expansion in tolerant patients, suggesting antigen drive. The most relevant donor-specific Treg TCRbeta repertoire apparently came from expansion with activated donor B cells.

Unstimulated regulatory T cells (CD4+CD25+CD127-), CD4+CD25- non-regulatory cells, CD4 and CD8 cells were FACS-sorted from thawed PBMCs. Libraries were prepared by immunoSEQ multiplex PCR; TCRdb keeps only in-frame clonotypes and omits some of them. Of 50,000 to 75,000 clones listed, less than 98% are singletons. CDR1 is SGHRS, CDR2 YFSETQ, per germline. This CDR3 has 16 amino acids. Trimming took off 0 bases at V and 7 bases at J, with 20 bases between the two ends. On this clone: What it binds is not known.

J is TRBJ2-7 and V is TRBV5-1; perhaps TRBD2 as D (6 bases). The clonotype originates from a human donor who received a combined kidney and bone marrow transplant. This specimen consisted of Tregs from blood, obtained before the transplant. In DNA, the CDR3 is TGCGCCAGCAGCTTGGCCCGGGCGGGGCCTGTAGTGGAGCAGTACTTC. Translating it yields CASSLARAGPVVEQYF.